This T cell receptor (beta chain) was observed in a study of cytomegalovirus exposure and HLA in healthy donors. Primers: 60 Vbeta forward and 13 Jbeta reverse. Repertoires were generated with immunoSEQ multiplex PCR, while TCRdb's copy carries only in-frame clones and drops some. The sample carries roughly 110,000 clones, around 80% recorded once. CDR3 length: 14 residues. Germline V lookup: CDR1 MDHEN, CDR2 SYDVKM. The V segment lost 1 base and the J segment 4 bases; nucleotides outside the gene matches: 4. The sequencing input was PBMCs. The TCR comes from a man younger than 40 in good health and CMV-seropositive. This chain connects TRBV28 to TRBJ2-7, with TRBD1 identical over 7 bases. CDR3 amino acids: CASSLLGQLYEQYF. CDR3 sequence (DNA): TGTGCCAGCAGTTTATTGGGACAGCTTTACGAGCAGTACTTC.